One TCR beta chain is described in this entry. A much larger clonotype is one base distant, so this may be a read error. The sample carries other DNA sequences with the same CDR3. The CDR3 consists of 16 residues. Germline CDR1 and CDR2: GTSNPN and SVGIG (reference sequence). V lost 4 bases and J lost 8; bases outside the gene matches: 14. This record comes from a study of shared clonotypes between healthy human individuals. Using immunoSEQ multiplex PCR, the repertoire was profiled, and TCRdb retains in-frame clones only, with some absent. The top ten hold about an eighth of the sample, which has over 400,000 clones, 81% seen once.

The sequence was obtained from a woman aged 40 to 50 in good health. Some clones in this sample may be carry-over from other donors' samples. Material for sequencing was PBMCs. This sequence joins TRBV30 and TRBJ1-2; 12 bases line up with TRBD1. CDR3 region: CAWNFLRDRGRRGYTF. The DNA for the CDR3 is TGTGCCTGGAACTTTCTCCGGGACAGGGGGCGTCGAGGCTACACCTTC.